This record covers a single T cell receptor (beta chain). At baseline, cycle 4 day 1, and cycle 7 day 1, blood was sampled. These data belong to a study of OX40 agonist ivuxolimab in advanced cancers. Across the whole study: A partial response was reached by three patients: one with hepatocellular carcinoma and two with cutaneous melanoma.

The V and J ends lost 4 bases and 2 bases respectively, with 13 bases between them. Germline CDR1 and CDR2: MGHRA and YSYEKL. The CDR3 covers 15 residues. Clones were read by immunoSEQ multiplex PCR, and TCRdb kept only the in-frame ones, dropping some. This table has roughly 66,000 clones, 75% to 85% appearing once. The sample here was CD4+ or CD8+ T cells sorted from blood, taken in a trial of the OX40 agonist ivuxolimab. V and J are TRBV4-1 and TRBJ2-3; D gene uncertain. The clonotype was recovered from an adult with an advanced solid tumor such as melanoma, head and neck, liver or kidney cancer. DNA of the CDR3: TGCGCCAGCAGCCGGGCCAGAGCAGACACAGATACGCAGTATTTT. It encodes CASSRARADTDTQYF.